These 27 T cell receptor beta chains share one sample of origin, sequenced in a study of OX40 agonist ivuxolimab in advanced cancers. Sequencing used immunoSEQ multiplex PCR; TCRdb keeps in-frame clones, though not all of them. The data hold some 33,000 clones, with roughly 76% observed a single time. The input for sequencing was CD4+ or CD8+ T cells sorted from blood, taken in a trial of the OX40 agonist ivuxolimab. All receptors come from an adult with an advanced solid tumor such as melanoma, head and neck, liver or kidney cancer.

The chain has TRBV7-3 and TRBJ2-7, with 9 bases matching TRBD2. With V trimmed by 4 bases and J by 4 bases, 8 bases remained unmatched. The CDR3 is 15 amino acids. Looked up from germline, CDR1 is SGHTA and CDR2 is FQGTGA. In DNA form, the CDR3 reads TGTGCCAGCAGCTCCCAGGCGGGAGGGCCTTACGAGCAGTACTTC. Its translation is CASSSQAGGPYEQYF.

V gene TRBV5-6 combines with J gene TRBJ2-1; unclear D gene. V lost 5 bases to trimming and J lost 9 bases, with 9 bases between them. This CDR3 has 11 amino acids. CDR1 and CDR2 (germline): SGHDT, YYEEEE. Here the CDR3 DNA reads TGTGCCAGCAGGCGATTGGGTGAGCAGTTCTTC. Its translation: CASRRLGEQFF.

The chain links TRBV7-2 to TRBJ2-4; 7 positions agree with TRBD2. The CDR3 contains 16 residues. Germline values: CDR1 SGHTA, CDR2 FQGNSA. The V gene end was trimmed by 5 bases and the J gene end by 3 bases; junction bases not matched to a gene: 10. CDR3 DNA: TGTGCCAGCAGCACCTTCGGGGGGTCGGGCAAAAACATTCAGTACTTC. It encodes CASSTFGGSGKNIQYF.

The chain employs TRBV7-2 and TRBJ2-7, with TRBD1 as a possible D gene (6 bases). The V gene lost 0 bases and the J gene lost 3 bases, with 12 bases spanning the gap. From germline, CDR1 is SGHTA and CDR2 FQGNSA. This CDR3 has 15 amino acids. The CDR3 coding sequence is TGTGCCAGCAGCTTAGCAGGACAGAGTCACTACGAGCAGTACTTC. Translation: CASSLAGQSHYEQYF.

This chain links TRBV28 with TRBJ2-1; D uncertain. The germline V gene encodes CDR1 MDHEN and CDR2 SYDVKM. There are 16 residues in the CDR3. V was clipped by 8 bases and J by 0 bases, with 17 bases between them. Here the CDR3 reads CASAPATGSSYNEQFF. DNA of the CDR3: TGTGCCAGCGCCCCCGCAACTGGTAGCTCCTACAATGAGCAGTTCTTC.

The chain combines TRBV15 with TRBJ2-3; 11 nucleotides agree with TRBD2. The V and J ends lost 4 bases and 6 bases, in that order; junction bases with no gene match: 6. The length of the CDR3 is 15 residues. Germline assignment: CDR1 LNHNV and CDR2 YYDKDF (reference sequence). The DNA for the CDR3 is TGTGCCACCAGCACCCTAGCGGGGGGTACGGATACGCAGTATTTT. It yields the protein CATSTLAGGTDTQYF. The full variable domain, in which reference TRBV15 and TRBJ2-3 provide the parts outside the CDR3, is DAMVIQNPRYQVTQFGKPVTLSCSQTLNHNVMYWYQQKSSQAPKLLFHYYDKDFNNEADTPDNFQSRRPNTSFCFLDIRSPGLGDTAMYLCATSTLAGGTDTQYFGPGTRLTVL.

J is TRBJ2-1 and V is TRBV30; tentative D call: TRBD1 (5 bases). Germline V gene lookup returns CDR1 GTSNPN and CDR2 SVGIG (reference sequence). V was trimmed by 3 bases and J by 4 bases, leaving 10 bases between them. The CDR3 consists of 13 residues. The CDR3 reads CAWRGQVYNEQFF. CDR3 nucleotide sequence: TGTGCCTGGAGGGGGCAAGTTTACAATGAGCAGTTCTTC.

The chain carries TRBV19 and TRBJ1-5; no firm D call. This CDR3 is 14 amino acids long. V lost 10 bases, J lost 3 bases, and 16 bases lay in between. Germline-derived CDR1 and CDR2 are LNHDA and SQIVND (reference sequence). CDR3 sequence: CATDTLGSNQPQHF. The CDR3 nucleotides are TGTGCCACCGACACATTAGGGTCCAATCAGCCCCAGCATTTT.

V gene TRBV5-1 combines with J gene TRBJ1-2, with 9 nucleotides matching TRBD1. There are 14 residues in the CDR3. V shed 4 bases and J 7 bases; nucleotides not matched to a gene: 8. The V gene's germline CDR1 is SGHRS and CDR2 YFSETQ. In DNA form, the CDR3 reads TGCGCCAGCAGCCCCGGGACAGGGCTTTTTGGCTACACCTTC. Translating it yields CASSPGTGLFGYTF.

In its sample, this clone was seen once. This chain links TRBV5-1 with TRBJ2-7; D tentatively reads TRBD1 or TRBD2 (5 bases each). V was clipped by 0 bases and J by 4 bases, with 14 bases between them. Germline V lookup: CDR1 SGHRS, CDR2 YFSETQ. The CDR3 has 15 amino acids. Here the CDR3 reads CASSLELGRRYEQYF. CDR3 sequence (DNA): TGCGCCAGCAGCTTGGAGCTGGGACGGAGGTACGAGCAGTACTTC. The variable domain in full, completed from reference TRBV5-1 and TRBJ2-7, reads KAGVTQTPRYLIKTRGQQVTLSCSPISGHRSVSWYQQTPGQGLQFLFEYFSETQRNKGNFPGRFSGRQFSNSRSEMNVSTLELGDSALYLCASSLELGRRYEQYFGPGTRLTVT.

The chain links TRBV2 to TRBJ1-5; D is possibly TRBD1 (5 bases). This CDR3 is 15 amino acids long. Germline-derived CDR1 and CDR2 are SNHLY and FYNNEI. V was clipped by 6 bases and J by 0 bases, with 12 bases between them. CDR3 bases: TGTGCCAGCAGGCCTACAGGTAATAGCAATCAGCCCCAGCATTTT. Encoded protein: CASRPTGNSNQPQHF.

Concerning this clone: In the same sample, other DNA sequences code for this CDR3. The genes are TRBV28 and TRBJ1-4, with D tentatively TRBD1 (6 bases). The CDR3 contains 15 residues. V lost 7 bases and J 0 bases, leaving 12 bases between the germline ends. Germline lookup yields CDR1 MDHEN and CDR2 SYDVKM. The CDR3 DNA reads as TGTGCCAGCACCCGAGGGGGGGCAACTAATGAAAAACTGTTTTTT. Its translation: CASTRGGATNEKLFF.

The CDR3 protein is CASSGRDRGGTDTQYF. In nucleotides, the CDR3 is TGTGCCAGCAGTGGCCGGGACAGGGGAGGAACAGATACGCAGTATTTT. The rearrangement links TRBV2 to TRBJ2-3; 10 bases agree with TRBD1. Germline V gene lookup returns CDR1 SNHLY and CDR2 FYNNEI. The CDR3 is 16 residues long. Losses at the gene ends were 4 bases for V and 3 bases for J; bases not matched to a gene: 7.

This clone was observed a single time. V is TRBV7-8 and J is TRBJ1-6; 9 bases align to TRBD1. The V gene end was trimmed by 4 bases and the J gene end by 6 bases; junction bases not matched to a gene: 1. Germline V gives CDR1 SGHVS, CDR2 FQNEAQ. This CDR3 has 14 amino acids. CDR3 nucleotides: TGTGCCAGCAGCTGGGACAGGGTTAATTCACCCCTCCACTTT. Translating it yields CASSWDRVNSPLHF.

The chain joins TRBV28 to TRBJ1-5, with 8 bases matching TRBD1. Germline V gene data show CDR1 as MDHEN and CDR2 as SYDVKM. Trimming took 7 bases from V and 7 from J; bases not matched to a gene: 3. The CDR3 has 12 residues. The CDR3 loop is CASTGGSQPQHF. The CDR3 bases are TGTGCCAGCACAGGGGGCAGCCAGCCCCAGCATTTT. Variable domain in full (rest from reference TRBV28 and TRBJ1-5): DVKVTQSSRYLVKRTGEKVFLECVQDMDHENMFWYRQDPGLGLRLIYFSYDVKMKEKGDIPEGYSVSREKKERFSLILESASTNQTSMYLCASTGGSQPQHFGDGTRLSIL.

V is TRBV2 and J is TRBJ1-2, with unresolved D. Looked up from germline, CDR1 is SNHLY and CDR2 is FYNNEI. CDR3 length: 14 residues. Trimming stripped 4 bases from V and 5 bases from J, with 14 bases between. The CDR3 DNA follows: TGTGCCAGCAGTGTAATAAGCCTTGGGTATGGCTACACCTTC. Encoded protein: CASSVISLGYGYTF.

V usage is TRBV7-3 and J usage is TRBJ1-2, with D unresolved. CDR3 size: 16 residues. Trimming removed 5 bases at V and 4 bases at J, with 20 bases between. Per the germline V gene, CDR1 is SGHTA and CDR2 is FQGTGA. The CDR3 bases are TGTGCCAGCAGCATAAAAGGTCGCTGGGTGGTCTATGGCTACACCTTC. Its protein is CASSIKGRWVVYGYTF.

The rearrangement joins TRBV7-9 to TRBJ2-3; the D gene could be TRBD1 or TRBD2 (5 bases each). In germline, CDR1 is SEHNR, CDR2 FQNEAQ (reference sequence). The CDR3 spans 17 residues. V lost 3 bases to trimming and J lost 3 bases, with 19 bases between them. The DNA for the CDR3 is TGTGCCAGCAGCTTGGGCGAGGGACCCCCGGGGACAGATACGCAGTATTTT. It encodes CASSLGEGPPGTDTQYF.

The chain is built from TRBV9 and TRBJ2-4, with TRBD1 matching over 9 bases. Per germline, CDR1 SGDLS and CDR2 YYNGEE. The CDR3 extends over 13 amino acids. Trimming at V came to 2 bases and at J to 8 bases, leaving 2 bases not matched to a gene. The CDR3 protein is CASSVRDRDIQYF. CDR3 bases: TGTGCCAGCAGCGTGAGGGACAGGGACATTCAGTACTTC.

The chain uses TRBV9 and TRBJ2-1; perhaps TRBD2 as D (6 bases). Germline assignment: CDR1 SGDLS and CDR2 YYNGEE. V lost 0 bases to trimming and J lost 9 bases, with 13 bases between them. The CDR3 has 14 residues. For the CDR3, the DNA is TGTGCCAGCAGCGTAGGACGGTGGGGAGGTGAGCAGTTCTTC. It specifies CASSVGRWGGEQFF.

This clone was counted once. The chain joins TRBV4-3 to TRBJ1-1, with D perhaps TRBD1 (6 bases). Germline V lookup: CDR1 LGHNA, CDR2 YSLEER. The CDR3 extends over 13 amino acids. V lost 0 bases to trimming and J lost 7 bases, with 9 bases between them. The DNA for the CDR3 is TGCGCCAGCAGCCAAGAGGCAGGGGTTGAAGCTTTCTTT. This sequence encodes CASSQEAGVEAFF.

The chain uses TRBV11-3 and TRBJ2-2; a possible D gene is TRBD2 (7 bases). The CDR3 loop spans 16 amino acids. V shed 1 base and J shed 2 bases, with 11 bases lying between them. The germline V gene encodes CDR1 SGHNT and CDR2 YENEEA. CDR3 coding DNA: TGTGCCAGCAGCTTAGCCGGGGGGCCAAACACCGGGGAGCTGTTTTTT. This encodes CASSLAGGPNTGELFF.

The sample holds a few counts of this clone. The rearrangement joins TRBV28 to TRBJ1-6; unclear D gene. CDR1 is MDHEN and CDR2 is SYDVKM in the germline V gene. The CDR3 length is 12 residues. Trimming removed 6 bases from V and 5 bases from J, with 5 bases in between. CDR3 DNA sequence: TGTGCCAGCAGGGTTCATAATTCACCCCTCCACTTT. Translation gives CASRVHNSPLHF.

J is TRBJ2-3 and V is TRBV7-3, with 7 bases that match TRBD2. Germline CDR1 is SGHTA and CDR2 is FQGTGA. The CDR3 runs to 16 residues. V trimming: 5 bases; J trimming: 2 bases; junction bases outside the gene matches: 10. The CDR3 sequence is CASSPIGREHTDTQYF. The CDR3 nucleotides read TGTGCCAGCAGCCCCATAGGGCGGGAGCACACAGATACGCAGTATTTT. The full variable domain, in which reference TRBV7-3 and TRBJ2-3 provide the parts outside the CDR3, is GAGVSQTPSNKVTEKGKYVELRCDPISGHTALYWYRQSLGQGPEFLIYFQGTGAADDSGLPNDRFFAVRPEGSVSTLKIQRTERGDSAVYLCASSPIGREHTDTQYFGPGTRLTVL.

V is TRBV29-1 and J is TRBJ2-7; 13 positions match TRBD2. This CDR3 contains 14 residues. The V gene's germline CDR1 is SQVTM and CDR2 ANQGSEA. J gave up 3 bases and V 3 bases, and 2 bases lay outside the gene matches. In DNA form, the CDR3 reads TGCAGCGTTGATGGACTAGCGGGGGTCTACGAGCAGTACTTC. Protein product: CSVDGLAGVYEQYF.

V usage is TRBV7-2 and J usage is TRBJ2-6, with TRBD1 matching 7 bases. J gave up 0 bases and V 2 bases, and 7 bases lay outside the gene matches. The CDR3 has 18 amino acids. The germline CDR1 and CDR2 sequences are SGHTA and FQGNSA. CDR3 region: CASSLQQGLISGANVLTF. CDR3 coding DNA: TGTGCCAGCAGCTTACAACAGGGGCTAATCTCTGGGGCCAACGTCCTGACTTTC. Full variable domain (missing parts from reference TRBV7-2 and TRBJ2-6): GAGVSQSPSNKVTEKGKDVELRCDPISGHTALYWYRQSLGQGLEFLIYFQGNSAPDKSGLPSDRFSAERTGGSVSTLTIQRTQQEDSAVYLCASSLQQGLISGANVLTFGAGSRLTVL.

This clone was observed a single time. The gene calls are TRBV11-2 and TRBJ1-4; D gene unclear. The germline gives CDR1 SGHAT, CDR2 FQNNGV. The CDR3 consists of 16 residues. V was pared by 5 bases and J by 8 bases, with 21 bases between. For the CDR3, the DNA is TGTGCCAGCAGCCCGCTCGACCTCAACTTGGGGGAAAAACTGTTTTTT. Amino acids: CASSPLDLNLGEKLFF. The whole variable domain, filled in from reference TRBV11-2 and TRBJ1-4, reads EAGVAQSPRYKIIEKRQSVAFWCNPISGHATLYWYQQILGQGPKLLIQFQNNGVVDDSQLPKDRFSAERLKGVDSTLKIQPAKLEDSAVYLCASSPLDLNLGEKLFFGSGTQLSVL.